The text below deals with one T cell receptor beta chain. Its specificity is unknown. Clones were read by immunoSEQ multiplex PCR, and TCRdb kept only the in-frame ones, dropping some. In the table there are 85,000 to 90,000 clones, around 87% of which are singletons. Germline CDR1 SGHRS, CDR2 YFSETQ. This CDR3 is 13 amino acids long. Trimming took 4 bases from V and 4 from J, leaving 8 bases between them. This entry belongs to a study of identifying expanded T cells in peripheral blood. General observations from the study: Clone count variance between roughly 2-week samples rose with total template count. Over two and four weeks, about 17 and 20 clones changed, versus more than 1 between replicates.

This chain joins TRBV5-1 and TRBJ1-4; no definite D call. Sequenced sample: blood. The receptor was isolated from a person aged 18 to 70 in good health. The CDR3 nucleotides read TGCGCCAGCAGCGCCGGAAGTAATGAAAAACTGTTTTTT. Its translation: CASSAGSNEKLFF.